One sample yielded the 4 T cell receptor beta chains listed below, sequenced in a study of post-analysis software for immune sequencing data. Points from the study as a whole: Roughly 5 TRBV segments occurring more often in patients than controls included TRBV5-6, TRBV5-1 and TRBV20-1.

Unique molecular identifiers were built into the TCR beta cDNA libraries. TCRdb recomputed calls from the PCR reads with MiXCR, one row per CDR3 protein. The sample yields around 700,000 distinct CDR3 sequences, roughly three fifths seen once. Their specific antigens are unknown. Specimen: blood. The source of these receptors is a girl aged 2 to 9 with multiple sclerosis.

J is TRBJ2-2 and V is TRBV7-9; 12 nucleotides line up with TRBD2. In germline, CDR1 is SEHNR, CDR2 FQNEAQ (reference sequence). The junction had 8 bases not matched to a gene; V was cut back by 7 bases and J by 5 bases. This CDR3 has 16 residues. The CDR3 protein is CASTGGLAGSTGELFF. As DNA, the CDR3 is TGTGCCAGCACCGGAGGACTAGCGGGATCTACCGGGGAGCTGTTTTTT.

About this clonotype: A much larger clone lies a single base off, so this may be a read error. This chain connects TRBV12-3 or TRBV12-4 to TRBJ2-7, with 10 bases fitting TRBD2. V shed 6 bases and J 7 bases; nucleotides not matched to a gene: 6. This CDR3 contains 13 residues. The CDR3 is CASRPSGGNEQYF. CDR3 bases: TGTGCCAGCAGACCTAGCGGGGGAAATGAGCAGTACTTC.

The chain recombines TRBV27 with TRBJ1-2, with 7 positions matching TRBD1. Trimming cost V 6 bases and J 3 bases; bases outside gene matches: 4. Germline V gives CDR1 MNHEY, CDR2 SMNVEV (reference sequence). This CDR3 is built from 13 residues. CDR3 loop: CASSDQGDYGYTF. CDR3 coding DNA: TGTGCCAGCAGCGATCAGGGGGACTATGGCTACACCTTC.

V is TRBV4-2 and J is TRBJ1-1; TRBD1 matches 11 bases. From germline, CDR1 is LGHNA and CDR2 YNFKEQ. The CDR3 contains 17 residues. The V segment lost 4 bases and the J segment 10 bases; nucleotides outside the gene matches: 17. The CDR3 reads CASSPGQGARLGLGAFF. The CDR3 DNA is TGTGCCAGCAGCCCAGGACAGGGGGCTCGATTGGGTTTGGGAGCTTTCTTT.